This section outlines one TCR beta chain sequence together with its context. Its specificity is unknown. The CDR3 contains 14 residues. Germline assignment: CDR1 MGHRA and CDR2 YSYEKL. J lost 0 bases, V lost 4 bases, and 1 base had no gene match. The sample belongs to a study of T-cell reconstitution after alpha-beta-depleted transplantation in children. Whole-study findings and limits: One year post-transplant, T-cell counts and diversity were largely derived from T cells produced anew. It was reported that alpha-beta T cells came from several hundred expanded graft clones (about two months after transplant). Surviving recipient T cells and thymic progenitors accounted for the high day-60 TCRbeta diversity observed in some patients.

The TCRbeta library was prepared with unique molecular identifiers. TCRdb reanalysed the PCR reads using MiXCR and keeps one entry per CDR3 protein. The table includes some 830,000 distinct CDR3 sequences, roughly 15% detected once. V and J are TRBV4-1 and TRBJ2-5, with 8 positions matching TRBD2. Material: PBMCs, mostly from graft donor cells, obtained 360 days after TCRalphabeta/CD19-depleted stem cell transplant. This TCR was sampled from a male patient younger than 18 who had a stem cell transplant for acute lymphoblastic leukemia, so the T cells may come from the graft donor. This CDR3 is CASSRLAYQETQYF. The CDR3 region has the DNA TGCGCCAGCAGCCGACTAGCGTACCAAGAGACCCAGTACTTC.